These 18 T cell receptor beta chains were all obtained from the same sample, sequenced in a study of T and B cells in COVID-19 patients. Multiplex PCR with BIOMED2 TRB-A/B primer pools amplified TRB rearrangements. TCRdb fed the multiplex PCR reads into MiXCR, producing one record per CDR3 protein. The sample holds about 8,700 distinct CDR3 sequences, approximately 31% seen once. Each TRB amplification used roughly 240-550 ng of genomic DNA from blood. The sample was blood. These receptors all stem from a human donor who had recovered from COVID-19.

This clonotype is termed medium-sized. The CDR3 protein is CASSKVMYQETQYF. CDR3 sequence (DNA): TGTGCCAGTAGTAAGGTTATGTACCAAGAGACCCAGTACTTC. The genes are TRBV19 and TRBJ2-5; no firm D call. The CDR3 length is 14 residues. Per germline, CDR1 LNHDA and CDR2 SQIVND (reference sequence). The V end lost 4 bases, the J end lost 0 bases, and 9 bases lay between the germline ends.

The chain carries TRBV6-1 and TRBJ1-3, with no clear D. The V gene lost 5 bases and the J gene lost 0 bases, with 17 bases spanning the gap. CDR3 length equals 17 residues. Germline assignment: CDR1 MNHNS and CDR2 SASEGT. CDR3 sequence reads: CASSSGRSANSGNTIYF. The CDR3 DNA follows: TGTGCCAGCAGTTCCGGGAGAAGCGCAAACTCTGGAAACACCATATATTTT.

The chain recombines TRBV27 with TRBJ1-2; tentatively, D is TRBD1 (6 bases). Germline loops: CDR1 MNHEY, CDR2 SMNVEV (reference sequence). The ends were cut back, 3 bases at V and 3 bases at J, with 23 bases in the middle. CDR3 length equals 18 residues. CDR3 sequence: CASSFSAGGAGSYYGYTF. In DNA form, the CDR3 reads TGTGCCAGCAGTTTCTCGGCCGGGGGCGCCGGATCATACTATGGCTACACCTTC.

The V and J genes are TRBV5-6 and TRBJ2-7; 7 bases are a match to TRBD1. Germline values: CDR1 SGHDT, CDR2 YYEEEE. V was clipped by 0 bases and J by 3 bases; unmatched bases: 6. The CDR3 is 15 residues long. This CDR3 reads CASSLVTGPSYEQYF. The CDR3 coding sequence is TGTGCCAGCAGCTTGGTGACAGGGCCTAGCTACGAGCAGTACTTC.

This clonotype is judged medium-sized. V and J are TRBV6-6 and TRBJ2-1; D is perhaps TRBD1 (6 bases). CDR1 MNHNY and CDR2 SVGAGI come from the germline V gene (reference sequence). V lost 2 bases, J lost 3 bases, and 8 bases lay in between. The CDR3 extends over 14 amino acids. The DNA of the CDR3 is TGTGCCAGCAGTTACACGGACAGCTACAATGAGCAGTTCTTC. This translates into CASSYTDSYNEQFF.

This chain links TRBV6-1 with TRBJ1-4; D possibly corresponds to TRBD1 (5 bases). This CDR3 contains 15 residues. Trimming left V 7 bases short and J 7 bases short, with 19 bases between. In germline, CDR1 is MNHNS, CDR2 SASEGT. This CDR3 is CASTSRAPLSEKLFF. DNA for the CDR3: TGTGCCAGCACATCCAGGGCACCCCTTTCTGAAAAACTGTTTTTT.

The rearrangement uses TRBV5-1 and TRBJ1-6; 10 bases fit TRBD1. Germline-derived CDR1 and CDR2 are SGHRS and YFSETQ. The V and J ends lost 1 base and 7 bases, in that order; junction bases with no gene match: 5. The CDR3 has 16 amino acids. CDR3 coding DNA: TGCGCCAGCAGCTTGTCCGGGACAGGGGTGAATTCACCCCTCCACTTT. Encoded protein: CASSLSGTGVNSPLHF.

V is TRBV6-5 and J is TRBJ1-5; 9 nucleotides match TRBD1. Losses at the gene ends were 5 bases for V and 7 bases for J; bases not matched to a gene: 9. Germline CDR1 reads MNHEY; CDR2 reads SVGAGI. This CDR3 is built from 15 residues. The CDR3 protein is CASSRYRDREQPQHF. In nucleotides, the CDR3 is TGTGCCAGCAGTCGCTACCGGGACAGGGAGCAGCCCCAGCATTTT.

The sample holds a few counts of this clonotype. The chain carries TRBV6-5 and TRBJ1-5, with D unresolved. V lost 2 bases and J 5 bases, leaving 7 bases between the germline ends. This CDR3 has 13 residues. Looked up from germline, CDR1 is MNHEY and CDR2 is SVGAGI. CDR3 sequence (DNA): TGTGCCAGCAGTTACGGATCGGATCAGCCCCAGCATTTT. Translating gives CASSYGSDQPQHF.

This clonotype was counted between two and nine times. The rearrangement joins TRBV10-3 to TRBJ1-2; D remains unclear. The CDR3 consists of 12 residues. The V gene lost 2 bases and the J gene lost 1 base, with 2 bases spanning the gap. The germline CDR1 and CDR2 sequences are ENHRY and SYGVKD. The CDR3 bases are TGTGCCATCAGTGAGGATAACTATGGCTACACCTTC. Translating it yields CAISEDNYGYTF.

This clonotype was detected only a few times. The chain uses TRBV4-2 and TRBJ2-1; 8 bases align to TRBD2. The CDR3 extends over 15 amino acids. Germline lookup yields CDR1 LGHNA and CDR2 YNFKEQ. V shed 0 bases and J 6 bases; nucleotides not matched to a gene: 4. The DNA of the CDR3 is TGTGCCAGCAGCCAAGAGCGGGGGGTCTTCAATGAGCAGTTCTTC. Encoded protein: CASSQERGVFNEQFF.

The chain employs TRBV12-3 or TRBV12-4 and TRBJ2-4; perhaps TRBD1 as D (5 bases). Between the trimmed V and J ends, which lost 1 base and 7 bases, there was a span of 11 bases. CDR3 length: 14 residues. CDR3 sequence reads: CASSLGQQRNIQYF. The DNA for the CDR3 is TGTGCCAGCAGTTTAGGACAGCAGAGGAACATTCAGTACTTC.

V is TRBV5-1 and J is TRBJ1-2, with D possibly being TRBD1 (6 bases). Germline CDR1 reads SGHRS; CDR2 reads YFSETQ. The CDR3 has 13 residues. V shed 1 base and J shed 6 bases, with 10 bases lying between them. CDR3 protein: CASSLTGIHGYTF. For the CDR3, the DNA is TGCGCCAGCAGCTTGACAGGGATTCATGGCTACACCTTC.

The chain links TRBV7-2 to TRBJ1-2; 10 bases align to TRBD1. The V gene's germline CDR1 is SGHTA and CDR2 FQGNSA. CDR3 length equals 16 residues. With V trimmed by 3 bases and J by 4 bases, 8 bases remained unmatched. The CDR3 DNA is TGTGCCAGCAGCTTGCCCCGGACAGGGGGGATCTATGGCTACACCTTC. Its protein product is CASSLPRTGGIYGYTF.

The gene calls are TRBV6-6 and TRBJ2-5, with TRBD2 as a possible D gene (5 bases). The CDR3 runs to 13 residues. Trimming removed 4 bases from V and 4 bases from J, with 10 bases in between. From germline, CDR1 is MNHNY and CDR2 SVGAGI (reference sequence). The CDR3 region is CASSLTRRETQYF. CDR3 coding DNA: TGTGCCAGCAGTTTAACTAGAAGAGAGACCCAGTACTTC.

Here the CDR3 reads CASRITGGEYDGYTF. CDR3 DNA sequence: TGTGCCAGCAGGATAACAGGGGGCGAGTACGATGGCTACACCTTC. V is TRBV6-5 and J is TRBJ1-2, with 9 bases aligning to TRBD1. Germline trimming cut 6 bases from V and 6 bases from J; bases unmatched to any gene: 11. Germline CDR1 reads MNHEY; CDR2 reads SVGAGI. This CDR3 region has 15 residues.

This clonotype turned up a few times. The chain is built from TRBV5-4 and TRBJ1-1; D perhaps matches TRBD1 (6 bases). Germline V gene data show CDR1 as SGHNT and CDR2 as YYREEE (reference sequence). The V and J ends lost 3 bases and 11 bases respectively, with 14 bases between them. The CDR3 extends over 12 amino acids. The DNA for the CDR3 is TGTGCCAGCAGCTGGGGTAGGGGGGAGGCTTTCTTT. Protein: CASSWGRGEAFF.

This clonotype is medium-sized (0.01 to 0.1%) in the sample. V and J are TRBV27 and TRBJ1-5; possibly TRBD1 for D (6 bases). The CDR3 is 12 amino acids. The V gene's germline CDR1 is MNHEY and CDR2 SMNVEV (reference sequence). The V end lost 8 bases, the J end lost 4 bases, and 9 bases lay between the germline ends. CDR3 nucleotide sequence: TGTGCCAGCGGGCAGGGGAATCAGCCCCAGCATTTT. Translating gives CASGQGNQPQHF.